This entry lists 11 T cell receptor beta chains sequenced from one sample in a study of post-analysis software for immune sequencing data. Study-level results: Patients showed TRBV5-6, TRBV5-1 and TRBV20-1 among five TRBV segments more frequent than in controls.

No antigens are known for them. Presence of unique molecular identifiers characterized the TCR beta cDNA libraries. TCRdb fed the PCR reads into MiXCR, producing one record per CDR3 protein. The sample consists of 650,000 to 850,000 distinct CDR3 sequences, roughly 50% of them appearing once. The sequenced sample was blood. All receptors derive from a girl aged 10 to 17 with multiple sclerosis.

J is TRBJ1-2 and V is TRBV12-3 or TRBV12-4; 8 bases match TRBD1. The CDR3 is 14 amino acids. Trimming removed 3 bases from V and 6 bases from J; junction bases left unmatched: 6. The CDR3 DNA follows: TGTGCCAGCAGTTTCGGGACAGGCACTAATGGCTACACCTTC. Protein product: CASSFGTGTNGYTF.

The chain joins TRBV12-3 or TRBV12-4 to TRBJ2-1, with 7 positions matching TRBD1. V lost 6 bases and J lost 9; bases outside the gene matches: 14. The CDR3 is 15 amino acids. The CDR3, as DNA: TGTGCCAGCAGAACCGACAGGGTGGGCAATCGTGAGCAGTTCTTC. Protein sequence: CASRTDRVGNREQFF.

The chain carries TRBV7-8 and TRBJ2-7; D ambiguous. Germline CDR1 SGHVS, CDR2 FQNEAQ. This CDR3 comprises 14 residues. V was shortened by 5 bases and J by 3 bases, with 14 bases between the two germline ends. The CDR3 bases are TGTGCCAGCAGCAGTACGCGGACCCTCTACGAGCAGTACTTC. Translated: CASSSTRTLYEQYF.

In this sample, this clonotype turned up a few times. V usage is TRBV12-3 or TRBV12-4 and J usage is TRBJ2-5; TRBD2 agrees at 7 bases. V shed 6 bases, J shed 0 bases, and the junction held 13 bases outside the gene matches. The CDR3 has 17 residues. CDR3 DNA: TGTGCCAGCAGCATTTCCCTCGGGGGGACCTACCAAGAGACCCAGTACTTC. Translation gives CASSISLGGTYQETQYF.

This clonotype has a handful of counts. J is TRBJ2-5 and V is TRBV6-5; 9 nucleotides match TRBD2. Trimming took 0 bases from V and 6 from J; bases not matched to a gene: 8. The CDR3 sequence is 16 residues long. Germline-derived CDR1 and CDR2 are MNHEY and SVGAGI. The CDR3 DNA sequence: TGTGCCAGCAGTTACTCTAGCGGGGGAAGCGCGAAGACCCAGTACTTC. This codes for CASSYSSGGSAKTQYF.

This clonotype was seen a few times. The chain employs TRBV20-1 and TRBJ2-3; D may match TRBD1 or TRBD2 (5 bases each). Germline values: CDR1 DFQATT, CDR2 SNEGSKA (reference sequence). The CDR3 covers 15 residues. Between the trimmed V and J ends, which lost 5 bases and 4 bases, there was a span of 19 bases. The DNA of the CDR3 is TGCAGTGCTCCAGGGTGGGAGCAAGCCCCAGATACGCAGTATTTT. It is translated as CSAPGWEQAPDTQYF.

The chain is built from TRBV7-2 and TRBJ2-7, with D uncertain. The V and J ends lost 2 bases and 0 bases respectively, with 14 bases between them. The CDR3 is made up of 16 amino acids. CDR1 is SGHTA and CDR2 is FQGNSA in the germline V gene. The chain's CDR3 is CASSLSPAQSSYEQYF. CDR3 DNA sequence: TGTGCCAGCAGCTTATCCCCGGCCCAGAGCTCCTACGAGCAGTACTTC.

In this sample, this clonotype turned up a few times. The rearrangement uses TRBV10-3 and TRBJ1-4, with D maybe TRBD1 (6 bases). The CDR3 consists of 14 residues. The germline V and J ends were trimmed by 7 bases and 7 bases, with 16 bases remaining between them. Germline lookup yields CDR1 ENHRY and CDR2 SYGVKD. CDR3 DNA sequence: TGTGCCATCACCGAGGGGGGGGACGGTGAAAAACTGTTTTTT. The encoded protein is CAITEGGDGEKLFF.

V usage is TRBV29-1 and J usage is TRBJ2-3; TRBD1 agrees at 8 bases. After removal of 7 bases from V and 3 bases from J, the junction contained 3 bases not matched to a gene. CDR1 SQVTM and CDR2 ANQGSEA come from the germline V gene. The CDR3 contains 12 residues. The CDR3 DNA follows: TGCAGCGAACGACAGGGGACAGATACGCAGTATTTT. Its protein is CSERQGTDTQYF.

This clonotype was observed a handful of times. This chain uses TRBV20-1 with TRBJ1-2; 11 nucleotides align to TRBD1. Germline CDR1 DFQATT, CDR2 SNEGSKA (reference sequence). The CDR3 totals 18 residues. J gave up 4 bases and V 0 bases, and 13 bases lay outside the gene matches. The CDR3 DNA follows: TGCAGTGCTAGAGAGAACCGGGACAGGGGGAATGTCCGCTATGGCTACACCTTC. Protein product: CSARENRDRGNVRYGYTF.

The chain uses TRBV7-3 and TRBJ2-7, with D tentatively TRBD2 (6 bases). TRBJ2-5 explains the end of the DNA better; the J call may be wrong. Germline lookup yields CDR1 SGHTA and CDR2 FQGTGA. The length of the CDR3 is 18 residues. The CDR3 DNA follows: TGTGCCAGCAGTTCACCCCCGTGGGGGGAATATCGTTTGGAGACCCAGTACTTC. As protein: CASSSPPWGEYRLETQYF.